The next 4 T cell receptor beta chains were all read from a single sample in a study of cytomegalovirus exposure and HLA in healthy donors. Libraries were prepared by immunoSEQ multiplex PCR; TCRdb keeps only in-frame clonotypes and omits some of them. Of under 75,000 clones listed, approximately 97% are singletons. Sequenced input: PBMCs. The receptors stem from a woman between 18 and 30 years old in good health and CMV-seropositive.

The chain uses TRBV19 and TRBJ1-4; D is possibly TRBD1 (5 bases). Germline V gene lookup returns CDR1 LNHDA and CDR2 SQIVND (reference sequence). The CDR3 sequence is 14 residues long. V was clipped by 6 bases and J by 2 bases, with 10 bases between them. DNA for the CDR3: TGTGCCAGTAGACCCGACAGCACTAATGAAAAACTGTTTTTT. Translating it yields CASRPDSTNEKLFF. Drawing the rest from reference TRBV19 and TRBJ1-4, the complete variable domain is DGGITQSPKYLFRKEGQNVTLSCEQNLNHDAMYWYRQDPGQGLRLIYYSQIVNDFQKGDIAEGYSVSREKKESFPLTVTSAQKNPTAFYLCASRPDSTNEKLFFGSGTQLSVL.

The chain combines TRBV7-6 with TRBJ2-3; 12 bases line up with TRBD2. CDR1 SGHVS and CDR2 FNYEAQ come from the germline V gene. Trimming at V came to 1 base and at J to 10 bases, leaving 9 bases not matched to a gene. CDR3 length: 16 residues. CDR3 amino acids: CASSLESPSGRVAQYF. The CDR3 DNA sequence: TGTGCCAGCAGCTTAGAATCCCCTAGCGGGAGGGTTGCGCAGTATTTT.

The chain is built from TRBV5-8 and TRBJ2-5; 7 nucleotides line up with TRBD1. CDR1 is SGHTS, CDR2 YDEGEE, per germline. The CDR3 consists of 16 residues. Unmatched junction bases numbered 11, after V lost 4 bases and J lost 2 bases. The CDR3 region has the DNA TGTGCCAGCAGCCAGATCCCGGACAGGCCACAAGAGACCCAGTACTTC. Amino acids: CASSQIPDRPQETQYF.

This chain links TRBV19 with TRBJ2-1; 9 positions agree with TRBD1. Germline lookup yields CDR1 LNHDA and CDR2 SQIVND (reference sequence). The CDR3 is 15 amino acids. The ends lost 5 bases at V and 7 bases at J; junction bases unmatched: 9. CDR3 coding DNA: TGTGCCAGTAGTCTCTCCGGGACAGGGAGGAATGAGCAGTTCTTC. Encoded protein: CASSLSGTGRNEQFF.